These T cell receptor beta chains were read from a single sample in a study of CXCR3-negative and CXCR3-positive naive CD8 T cells. TCRdb reprocessed the 5' RACE reads; each CDR3 protein has one entry and no DNA is given. The table for this sample gives tens of thousands of distinct CDR3 sequences. The material sequenced was naive CXCR3+ CD8+ T cells from blood. The receptors stem from a human donor in good health. Some clones in this sample may be carry-over from other donors' samples. Both conserved end residues are part of each CDR3.

j_gene,v_gene,CDR3aa
TRBJ2-7,TRBV7-9,CASSSDSNVYEQYF
TRBJ2-3,TRBV7-6,CASSSPPSGSLVDTQYF
TRBJ2-7,TRBV9,CASSVGESSYEQYF
TRBJ2-1,TRBV7-6,CASSLEAWVAGTYNEQFF
TRBJ2-3,TRBV9,CASTSGLSYTDTQYF
TRBJ2-5,TRBV29-1,CSVLLTSGAETQYF
TRBJ2-1,TRBV6-6,CASYTGLAGVNEQFF
TRBJ2-5,TRBV9,CASSVDQAEQTQYF
TRBJ2-7,TRBV9,CASSTRTSGSFYEQYF
TRBJ2-1,TRBV29-1,CSVEGLADEQFF
TRBJ2-7,TRBV6-5,CASSYSGDFDEQYF
TRBJ2-2,TRBV7-9,CASSSTSGQNAGELFF
TRBJ2-1,TRBV6-2/TRBV6-3,CASVGPGVLSSSSEFF